A single TCR beta chain is shown here with its context. The sample originates from a study of blood T cell repertoires in COVID-19. Study-wide background: COVID-19 samples collected from the United States, Italy and Spain covered acute and convalescent phases. PBMCs, B-cell-depleted T cells, or T cells provided the cDNA or gDNA that made up the material.

Original handling: The authors estimated nucleated cell counts from reference gene primer amplification. The protocol was immunoSEQ multiplex PCR, while the TCRdb copy is restricted to in-frame clones and leaves out a portion. The V and J calls and clone size were taken over from that table, and D and trimming were inferred from the DNA. The sample lists some 120,000 clones, 84% occurring once. The origin of this receptor is a woman in her twenties or thirties who had recovered from COVID-19. The sample taken for sequencing was peripheral blood.

The CDR3 DNA is TGTGCCAGCAGCTTGGGGCTAGCGGCCTACAATGAGCAGTTCTTC. It encodes CASSLGLAAYNEQFF. V is TRBV5-8 and J is TRBJ2-1; 7 bases agree with TRBD2. There are 15 residues in the CDR3. V shed 0 bases and J 2 bases; nucleotides not matched to a gene: 2. Per germline, CDR1 SGHTS and CDR2 YDEGEE.